The 17 T cell receptor beta chains presented below share a single source sample, sequenced in a study of blood T cell repertoires in COVID-19. Assay used: immunoSEQ multiplex PCR; TCRdb lists only in-frame clones, some missing. This sample has a few hundred thousand clones; about 90% occur once, and the top ten carry roughly 1.2%. The sample was PBMCs or T cells enriched from blood (not recorded which). These receptors all stem from a human donor in a cohort exposed to, infected with or recovered from COVID-19 (not recorded which). The donor label of this sample is uncertain.

V gene TRBV6-5 combines with J gene TRBJ2-7; 10 positions match TRBD2. Germline CDR1 and CDR2: MNHEY and SVGAGI. This CDR3 region has 14 residues. The V segment lost 6 bases and the J segment 2 bases; nucleotides outside the gene matches: 4. The CDR3 protein is CASRLTSGAYEQYF. DNA for the CDR3: TGTGCCAGCAGGCTAACTAGCGGGGCCTACGAGCAGTACTTC.

The V and J genes are TRBV4-3 and TRBJ1-1; D is perhaps TRBD1 (5 bases). Germline V gene lookup returns CDR1 LGHNA and CDR2 YSLEER. The CDR3 sequence is 17 residues long. V lost 4 bases and J lost 3, with 21 bases in between. CDR3 in amino acids: CASSPRESKRGYTEAFF. CDR3 in DNA: TGCGCCAGCAGCCCTCGGGAGTCTAAGAGGGGTTACACTGAAGCTTTCTTT.

CDR3: CASSLGQGLYNEQFF. CDR3 DNA: TGTGCCAGCAGCTTGGGACAGGGCCTCTACAATGAGCAGTTCTTC. The chain recombines TRBV5-6 with TRBJ2-1; TRBD1 matches at 7 bases. CDR1 and CDR2 (germline): SGHDT, YYEEEE. This CDR3 region has 15 residues. V dropped 0 bases and J dropped 3; count of bases not matched to a gene: 3.

The rearrangement uses TRBV27 and TRBJ1-2; a weak D match, TRBD1 (6 bases). CDR3 length equals 13 residues. Germline CDR1 MNHEY, CDR2 SMNVEV (reference sequence). V lost 7 bases, J lost 10 bases, and 19 bases lay in between. The CDR3 loop reads CASKVRGDIPYTF. The CDR3, as DNA: TGTGCCAGCAAAGTCAGGGGCGACATACCCTACACCTTC.

The rearrangement uses TRBV5-1 and TRBJ2-3, with TRBD2 identical over 14 bases. Per the germline V gene, CDR1 is SGHRS and CDR2 is YFSETQ. CDR3 size: 18 residues. Trimming removed 4 bases from V and 0 bases from J; junction bases left unmatched: 7. The DNA of the CDR3 is TGCGCCAGCAGCACTGGGACTAGCGGGGGACCTAGCACAGATACGCAGTATTTT. Translated, it gives CASSTGTSGGPSTDTQYF.

V gene TRBV5-8 combines with J gene TRBJ2-1; 11 bases agree with TRBD1. J gave up 4 bases and V 2 bases, and 2 bases lay outside the gene matches. CDR1 SGHTS and CDR2 YDEGEE come from the germline V gene. The CDR3 has 15 amino acids. The CDR3 loop reads CASSLGTGGYNEQFF. The CDR3 DNA is TGTGCCAGCAGCTTAGGGACAGGGGGTTACAATGAGCAGTTCTTC.

This chain links TRBV6-5 with TRBJ2-7; 8 bases match TRBD1. V lost 5 bases to trimming and J lost 1 base; unmatched junction nucleotides: 4. The CDR3 sequence is 14 residues long. Germline CDR1 is MNHEY and CDR2 is SVGAGI. CDR3 coding DNA: TGTGCCAGCAGTCGGGACAGGATTTCCTACGAGCAGTACTTC. Its translation is CASSRDRISYEQYF.

This clone was detected only a few times. The chain is built from TRBV4-2 and TRBJ2-2; D remains ambiguous. This CDR3 contains 18 residues. Trimming cost V 0 bases and J 5 bases, with 19 bases left between them. The V gene's germline CDR1 is LGHNA and CDR2 YNFKEQ. Here the CDR3 reads CASSQEGVPGSHTGELFF. The CDR3 nucleotides are TGTGCCAGCAGCCAAGAGGGCGTTCCAGGTAGTCATACCGGGGAGCTGTTTTTT.

The chain employs TRBV5-1 and TRBJ2-5, with 7 bases aligning to TRBD2. The CDR3 covers 13 residues. The trim removed 4 bases at V and 5 bases at J, leaving 5 bases unmatched. The germline V gene encodes CDR1 SGHRS and CDR2 YFSETQ. The CDR3 DNA is TGCGCCAGCAGCGGGGAGGGAGTGGAGACCCAGTACTTC. This codes for CASSGEGVETQYF.

The chain links TRBV27 to TRBJ2-7; the D gene is possibly TRBD1 (6 bases). The CDR3 is 14 amino acids. Looked up from germline, CDR1 is MNHEY and CDR2 is SMNVEV (reference sequence). V lost 7 bases to trimming and J lost 0 bases, with 13 bases between them. CDR3 region: CASMGRGSSYEQYF. The CDR3, as DNA: TGTGCCAGCATGGGCAGGGGCAGCTCCTACGAGCAGTACTTC.

The DNA for the CDR3 is TGCGCCAGCAGCTCCCGGGACAGGGAACGGGGGAATGAAAAACTGTTTTTT. It translates to CASSSRDRERGNEKLFF. The V gene is TRBV5-1, the J gene TRBJ1-4; 9 bases map to TRBD1. Per the germline V gene, CDR1 is SGHRS and CDR2 is YFSETQ. This CDR3 region has 17 residues. Losses at the gene ends were 3 bases for V and 5 bases for J; bases not matched to a gene: 11.

This clone was observed a single time. The rearrangement uses TRBV5-4 and TRBJ2-3; TRBD1 agrees at 10 bases. The CDR3 length is 17 residues. The trim removed 0 bases at V and 4 bases at J, leaving 8 bases unmatched. The V gene's germline CDR1 is SGHNT and CDR2 YYREEE (reference sequence). CDR3 residues: CASSLGGQGRLSDTQYF. The CDR3 coding sequence is TGTGCCAGCAGCTTGGGGGGACAGGGGAGGTTGTCAGATACGCAGTATTTT.

The chain has TRBV7-9 and TRBJ2-2, with D possibly matching TRBD1 (7 bases). The CDR3 covers 17 residues. Germline loops: CDR1 SEHNR, CDR2 FQNEAQ (reference sequence). V lost 3 bases and J 3 bases, leaving 17 bases between the germline ends. CDR3 sequence reads: CASSFPGQGGDTGELFF. In DNA form, the CDR3 reads TGTGCCAGCAGCTTTCCCGGGCAGGGGGGTGACACCGGGGAGCTGTTTTTT. The full variable domain, rest sourced from reference TRBV7-9 and TRBJ2-2, is DTGVSQNPRHKITKRGQNVTFRCDPISEHNRLYWYRQTLGQGPEFLTYFQNEAQLEKSRLLSDRFSAERPKGSFSTLEIQRTEQGDSAMYLCASSFPGQGGDTGELFFGEGSRLTVL.

The rearrangement joins TRBV30 to TRBJ2-1, with 9 positions matching TRBD1. V lost 3 bases, J lost 6 bases, and 9 bases stayed unmatched. The germline V gene encodes CDR1 GTSNPN and CDR2 SVGIG (reference sequence). This CDR3 region has 15 residues. The CDR3: CAWRGTGYGGNEQFF. CDR3 nucleotides: TGTGCCTGGAGGGGGACAGGGTATGGTGGCAATGAGCAGTTCTTC.

The chain carries TRBV3-1 (or the pseudogene TRBV3-2) and TRBJ1-3; no clear D gene. The CDR3 is 17 residues long. The germline V gene encodes CDR1 LGHDT and CDR2 YNNKEL (reference sequence). With 0 bases removed from V and 0 bases from J, the gap between germline ends came to 12 bases. CDR3 coding DNA: TGTGCCAGCAGCCAAGACCCCTTTGGCAGCTCTGGAAACACCATATATTTT. This translates into CASSQDPFGSSGNTIYF.

This sequence joins TRBV4-1 and TRBJ2-2; 7 bases map to TRBD2. J gave up 0 bases and V 4 bases, and 20 bases lay outside the gene matches. The CDR3 is 21 amino acids. Germline V gene data show CDR1 as MGHRA and CDR2 as YSYEKL. CDR3 coding DNA: TGCGCCAGCAGCCTCCCCGGCGGGGGAGGGAAAATTAAGTCGAACACCGGGGAGCTGTTTTTT. Translating it yields CASSLPGGGGKIKSNTGELFF.

The V call is TRBV5-1, the J call TRBJ1-2, with no clear D. The CDR3 is 16 residues long. Germline-derived CDR1 and CDR2 are SGHRS and YFSETQ. V was shortened by 2 bases and J by 0 bases, with 14 bases between the two germline ends. CDR3 sequence: CASSFRGEDANYGYTF. The CDR3 nucleotides are TGCGCCAGCAGCTTCCGGGGAGAAGATGCTAACTATGGCTACACCTTC.